One and the same sample provided the 6 T cell receptor beta chains below, sequenced in a study of blood T cells in healthy people across ages. The authors ran a second PCR of roughly 7 to 11 cycles using a sample-barcoded 5' primer and a J-beta primer mix. TCRdb reprocessed the 5' RACE reads via MiXCR and lists one record per CDR3 protein. The sample gives more than 800,000 distinct CDR3 sequences, more than 35% of which show up once; approximately 20% is in the top ten. The specimen was blood. All receptors come from a woman aged 55-75 years in good health.

The J gene is TRBJ1-1, the V gene TRBV5-1, with D maybe TRBD1 (5 bases). CDR3 length: 17 residues. Germline V CDR1 and CDR2: SGHRS, YFSETQ. V gave up 5 bases and J gave up 4 bases, with 24 bases separating them. CDR3 loop: CASRLRGEGLRSTEAFF. The CDR3 DNA is TGCGCCAGCAGATTGAGGGGAGAGGGACTTCGGAGCACTGAAGCTTTCTTT.

This clonotype came up many times. The chain couples TRBV10-3 to TRBJ2-3, with 10 bases lining up with TRBD2. There are 13 residues in the CDR3. The J segment lost 8 bases and the V segment lost 2 bases, leaving 1 base of the junction unmatched. Germline V gene lookup returns CDR1 ENHRY and CDR2 SYGVKD. Written as DNA, the CDR3 is TGTGCCATCAGTGAGACTAGCGGGACTACGCAGTATTTT. Its translation: CAISETSGTTQYF.

This rearrangement joins TRBV7-8 to TRBJ2-5; 8 positions match TRBD1. This CDR3 contains 14 residues. Losses at the gene ends were 5 bases for V and 5 bases for J; bases not matched to a gene: 7. Germline V gives CDR1 SGHVS, CDR2 FQNEAQ. For the CDR3, the DNA is TGTGCCAGCAGCGCCACAGGGGGATTGGAGACCCAGTACTTC. The encoded protein is CASSATGGLETQYF.

V and J are TRBV7-8 and TRBJ2-5; 8 positions agree with TRBD1. V was clipped by 5 bases and J by 2 bases; unmatched bases: 7. The CDR3 is made up of 15 amino acids. Per the germline V gene, CDR1 is SGHVS and CDR2 is FQNEAQ. The chain's CDR3 is CASSTRDRKQETQYF. Here the CDR3 DNA reads TGTGCCAGCAGCACTCGGGACAGGAAGCAAGAGACCCAGTACTTC.

This clonotype turned up a few times. At one end the junction does not follow the germline gene, possibly because of a read error. This chain connects TRBV3-1 to TRBJ1-2, with TRBD1 identical over 7 bases. The germline V gene encodes CDR1 LGHDT and CDR2 YNNKEL (reference sequence). This CDR3 spans 14 amino acids. In DNA, the CDR3 is TGTGCCAGCAGCCAACCGGGACAGAACTACGGCTACACCTTC. Translated, it gives CASSQPGQNYGYTF.

The chain recombines TRBV6-5 with TRBJ1-2; 7 nucleotides match TRBD1. The CDR3 totals 15 residues. After removal of 5 bases from V and 4 bases from J, the junction contained 10 bases not matched to a gene. CDR1 is MNHEY, CDR2 SVGAGI, per germline. CDR3 sequence reads: CASSPGEGAFYGYTF. DNA for the CDR3: TGTGCCAGCAGTCCCGGGGAGGGGGCTTTCTATGGCTACACCTTC.